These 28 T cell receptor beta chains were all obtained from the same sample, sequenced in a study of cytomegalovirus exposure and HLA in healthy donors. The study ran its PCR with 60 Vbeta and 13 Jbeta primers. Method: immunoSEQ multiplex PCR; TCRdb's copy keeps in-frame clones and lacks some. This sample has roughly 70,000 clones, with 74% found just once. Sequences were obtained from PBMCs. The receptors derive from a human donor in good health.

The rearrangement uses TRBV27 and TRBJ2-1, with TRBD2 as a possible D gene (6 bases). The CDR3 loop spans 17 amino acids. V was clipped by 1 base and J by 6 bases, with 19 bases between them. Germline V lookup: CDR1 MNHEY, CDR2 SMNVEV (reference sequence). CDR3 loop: CASSLYLGTPAGNEQFF. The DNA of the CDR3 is TGTGCCAGCAGTTTATACTTGGGGACTCCCGCGGGCAATGAGCAGTTCTTC.

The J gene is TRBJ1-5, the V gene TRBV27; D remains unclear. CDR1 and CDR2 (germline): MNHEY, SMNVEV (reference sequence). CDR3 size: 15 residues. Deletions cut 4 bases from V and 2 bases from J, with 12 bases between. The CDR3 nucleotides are TGTGCCAGCAGTTCCGGTTTCGGGGGCAATCAGCCCCAGCATTTT. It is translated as CASSSGFGGNQPQHF.

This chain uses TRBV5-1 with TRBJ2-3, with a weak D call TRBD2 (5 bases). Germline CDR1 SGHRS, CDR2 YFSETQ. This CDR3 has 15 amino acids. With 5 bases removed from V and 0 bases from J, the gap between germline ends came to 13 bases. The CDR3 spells CASSRASGSTDTQYF. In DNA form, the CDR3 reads TGCGCCAGCAGTCGGGCAAGCGGCAGCACAGATACGCAGTATTTT.

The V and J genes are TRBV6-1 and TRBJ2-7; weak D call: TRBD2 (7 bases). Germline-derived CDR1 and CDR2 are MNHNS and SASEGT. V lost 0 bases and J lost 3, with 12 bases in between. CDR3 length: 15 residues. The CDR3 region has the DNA TGTGCCAGCAGTGAAGCCGGGGGGCGCGTCTACGAGCAGTACTTC. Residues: CASSEAGGRVYEQYF.

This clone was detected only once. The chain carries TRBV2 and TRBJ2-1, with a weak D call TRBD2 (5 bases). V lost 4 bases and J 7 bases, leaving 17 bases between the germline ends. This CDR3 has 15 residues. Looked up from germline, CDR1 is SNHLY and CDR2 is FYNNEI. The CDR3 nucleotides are TGTGCCAGCAGTGCCCGTCCGCGGGTGGGTAATGAGCAGTTCTTC. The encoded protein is CASSARPRVGNEQFF.

The CDR3 coding sequence is TGTGCCAGCAGCGGACAGGGTGAGCCTTTCTTT. Translating it yields CASSGQGEPFF. This sequence joins TRBV9 and TRBJ1-1; the match to TRBD1 covers 7 bases. The germline CDR1 and CDR2 sequences are SGDLS and YYNGEE. With 3 bases clipped from V and 12 bases from J, the junction kept 5 bases outside the gene matches. The CDR3 length is 11 residues.

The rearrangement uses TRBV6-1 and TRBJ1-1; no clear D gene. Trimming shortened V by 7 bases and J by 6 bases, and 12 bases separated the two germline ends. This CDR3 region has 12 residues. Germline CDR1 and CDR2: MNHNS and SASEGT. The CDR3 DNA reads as TGTGCCAGCACCTTCTACTGGTCTGAAGCTTTCTTT. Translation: CASTFYWSEAFF.

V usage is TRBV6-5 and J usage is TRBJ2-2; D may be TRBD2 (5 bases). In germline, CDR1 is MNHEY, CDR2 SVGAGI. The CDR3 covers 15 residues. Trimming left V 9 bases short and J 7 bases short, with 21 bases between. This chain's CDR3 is CASLSPGSQIGELFF. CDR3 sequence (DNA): TGTGCCAGTCTCTCCCCGGGGTCCCAAATCGGGGAGCTGTTTTTT.

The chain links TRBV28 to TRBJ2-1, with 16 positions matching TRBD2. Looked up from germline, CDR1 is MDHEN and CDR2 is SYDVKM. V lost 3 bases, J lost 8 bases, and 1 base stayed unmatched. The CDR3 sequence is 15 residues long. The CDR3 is CASSLGTSGRDEQFF. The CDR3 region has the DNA TGTGCCAGCAGTTTGGGGACTAGCGGGAGGGATGAGCAGTTCTTC.

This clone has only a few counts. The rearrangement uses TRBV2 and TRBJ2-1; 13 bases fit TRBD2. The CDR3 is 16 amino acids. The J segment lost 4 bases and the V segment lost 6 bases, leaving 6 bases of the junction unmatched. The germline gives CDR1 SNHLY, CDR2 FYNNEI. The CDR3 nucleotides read TGTGCCAGCAGGGAACGACTAGCGGGAGGATACAATGAGCAGTTCTTC. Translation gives CASRERLAGGYNEQFF.

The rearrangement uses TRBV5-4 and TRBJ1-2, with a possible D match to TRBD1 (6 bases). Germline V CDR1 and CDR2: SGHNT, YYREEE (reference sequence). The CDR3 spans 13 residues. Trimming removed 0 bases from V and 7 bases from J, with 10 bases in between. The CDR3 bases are TGTGCCAGCAGCTTGGGGCCAGGGGCTGGCTACACCTTC. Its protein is CASSLGPGAGYTF.

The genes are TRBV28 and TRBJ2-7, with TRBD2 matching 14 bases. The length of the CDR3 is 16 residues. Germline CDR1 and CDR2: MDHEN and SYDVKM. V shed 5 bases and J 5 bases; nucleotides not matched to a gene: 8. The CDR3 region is CASSPGTSGSLHEQYF. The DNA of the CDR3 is TGTGCCAGCAGTCCCGGGACTAGCGGGAGTCTACACGAGCAGTACTTC.

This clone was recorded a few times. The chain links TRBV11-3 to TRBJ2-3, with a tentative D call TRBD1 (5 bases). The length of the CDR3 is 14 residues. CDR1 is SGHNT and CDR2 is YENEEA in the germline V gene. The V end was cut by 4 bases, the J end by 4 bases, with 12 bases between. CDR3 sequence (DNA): TGTGCCAGCAGCTCCTTATGGGGCCCAGATACGCAGTATTTT. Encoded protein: CASSSLWGPDTQYF.

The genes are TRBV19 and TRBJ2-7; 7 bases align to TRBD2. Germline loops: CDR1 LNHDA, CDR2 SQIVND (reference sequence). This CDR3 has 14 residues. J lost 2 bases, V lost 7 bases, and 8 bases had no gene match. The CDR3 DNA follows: TGTGCCAGTACCCCGGGAGGATTCCCCTACGAGCAGTACTTC. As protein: CASTPGGFPYEQYF.

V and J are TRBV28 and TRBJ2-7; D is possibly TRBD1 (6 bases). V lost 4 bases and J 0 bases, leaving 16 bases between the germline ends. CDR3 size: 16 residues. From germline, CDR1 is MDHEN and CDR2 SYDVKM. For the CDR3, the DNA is TGTGCCAGCAGTTCTCAGAGGGGGACCGGCTCCTACGAGCAGTACTTC. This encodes CASSSQRGTGSYEQYF.

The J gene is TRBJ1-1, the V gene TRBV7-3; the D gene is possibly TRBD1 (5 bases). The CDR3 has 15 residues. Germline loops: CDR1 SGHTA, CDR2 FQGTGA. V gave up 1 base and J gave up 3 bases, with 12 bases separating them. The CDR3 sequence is CASSLSPRADTEAFF. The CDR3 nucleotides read TGTGCCAGCAGCTTAAGTCCCAGGGCCGACACTGAAGCTTTCTTT.

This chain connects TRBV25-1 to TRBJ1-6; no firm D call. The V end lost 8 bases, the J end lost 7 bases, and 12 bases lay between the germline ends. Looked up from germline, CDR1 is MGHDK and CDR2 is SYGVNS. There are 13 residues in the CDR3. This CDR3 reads CASSGGGNSPLHF. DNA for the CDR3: TGTGCCAGCTCAGGCGGCGGGAATTCACCCCTCCACTTT.

This CDR3 reads CASSLAPGREQYF. The CDR3 DNA reads TGTGCCAGCAGCTTAGCTCCAGGCCGCGAGCAGTACTTC. The V call is TRBV7-2, the J call TRBJ2-7; D is unresolved. V was pared by 0 bases and J by 6 bases, with 9 bases between. This CDR3 contains 13 residues. CDR1 SGHTA and CDR2 FQGNSA come from the germline V gene.

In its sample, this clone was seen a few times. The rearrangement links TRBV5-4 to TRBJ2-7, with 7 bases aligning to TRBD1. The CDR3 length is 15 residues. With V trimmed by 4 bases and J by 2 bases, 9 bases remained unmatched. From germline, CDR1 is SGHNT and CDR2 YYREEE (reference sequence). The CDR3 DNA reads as TGTGCCAGCAGCCGGGAACAGGGGTCCCCCTACGAGCAGTACTTC. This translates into CASSREQGSPYEQYF.

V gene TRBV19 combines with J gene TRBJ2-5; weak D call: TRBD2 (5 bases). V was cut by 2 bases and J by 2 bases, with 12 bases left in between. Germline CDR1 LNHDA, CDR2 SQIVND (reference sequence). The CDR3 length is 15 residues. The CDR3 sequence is CASSISDYEQETQYF. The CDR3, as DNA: TGTGCCAGTAGTATAAGTGACTATGAGCAAGAGACCCAGTACTTC. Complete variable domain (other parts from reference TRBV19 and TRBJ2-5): DGGITQSPKYLFRKEGQNVTLSCEQNLNHDAMYWYRQDPGQGLRLIYYSQIVNDFQKGDIAEGYSVSREKKESFPLTVTSAQKNPTAFYLCASSISDYEQETQYFGPGTRLLVL.

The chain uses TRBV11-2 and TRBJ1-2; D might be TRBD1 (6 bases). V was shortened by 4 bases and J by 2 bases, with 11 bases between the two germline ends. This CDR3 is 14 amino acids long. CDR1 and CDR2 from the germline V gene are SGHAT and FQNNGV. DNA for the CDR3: TGTGCCAGCAGCTCCCACGGACAGAACTATGGCTACACCTTC. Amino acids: CASSSHGQNYGYTF.

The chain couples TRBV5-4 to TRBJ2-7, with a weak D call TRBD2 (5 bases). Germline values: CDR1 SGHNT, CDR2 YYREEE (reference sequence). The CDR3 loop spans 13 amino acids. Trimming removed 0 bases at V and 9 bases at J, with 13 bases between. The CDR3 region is CASSLGQSGGQYF. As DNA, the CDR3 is TGTGCCAGCAGCTTGGGGCAAAGCGGAGGGCAGTACTTC.

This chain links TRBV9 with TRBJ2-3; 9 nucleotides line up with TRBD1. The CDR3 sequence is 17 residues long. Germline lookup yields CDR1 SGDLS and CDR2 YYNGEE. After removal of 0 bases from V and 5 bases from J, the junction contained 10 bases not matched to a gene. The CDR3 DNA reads TGTGCCAGCAGCGTAGCTACAGGGGGCGCAGTCGTAGATACGCAGTATTTT. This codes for CASSVATGGAVVDTQYF.

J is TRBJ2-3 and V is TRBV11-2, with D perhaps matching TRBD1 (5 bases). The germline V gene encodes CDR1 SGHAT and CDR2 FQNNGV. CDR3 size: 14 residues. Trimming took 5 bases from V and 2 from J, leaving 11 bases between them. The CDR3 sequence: CASSLVDITDTQYF. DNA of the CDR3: TGTGCCAGCAGCCTGGTGGACATCACAGATACGCAGTATTTT. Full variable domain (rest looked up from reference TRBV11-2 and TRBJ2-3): EAGVAQSPRYKIIEKRQSVAFWCNPISGHATLYWYQQILGQGPKLLIQFQNNGVVDDSQLPKDRFSAERLKGVDSTLKIQPAKLEDSAVYLCASSLVDITDTQYFGPGTRLTVL.

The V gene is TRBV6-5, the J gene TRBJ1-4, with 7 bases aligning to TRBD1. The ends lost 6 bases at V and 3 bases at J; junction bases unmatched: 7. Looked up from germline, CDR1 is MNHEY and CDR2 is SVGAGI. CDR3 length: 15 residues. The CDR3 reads CASRPRTGPNEKLFF. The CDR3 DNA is TGTGCCAGCAGACCTCGGACAGGACCTAATGAAAAACTGTTTTTT.

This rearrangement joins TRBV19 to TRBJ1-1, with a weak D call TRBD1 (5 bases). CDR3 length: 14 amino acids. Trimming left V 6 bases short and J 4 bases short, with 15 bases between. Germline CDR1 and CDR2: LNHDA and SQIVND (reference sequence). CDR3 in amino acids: CASRPRGGTTEAFF. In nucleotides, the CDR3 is TGTGCCAGTAGGCCCCGTGGAGGGACCACTGAAGCTTTCTTT. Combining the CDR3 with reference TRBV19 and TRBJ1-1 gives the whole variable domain DGGITQSPKYLFRKEGQNVTLSCEQNLNHDAMYWYRQDPGQGLRLIYYSQIVNDFQKGDIAEGYSVSREKKESFPLTVTSAQKNPTAFYLCASRPRGGTTEAFFGQGTRLTVV.

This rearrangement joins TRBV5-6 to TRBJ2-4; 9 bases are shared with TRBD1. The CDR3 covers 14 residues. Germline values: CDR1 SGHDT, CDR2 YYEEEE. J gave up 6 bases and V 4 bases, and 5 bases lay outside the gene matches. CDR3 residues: CASSIDRGANIQYF. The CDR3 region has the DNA TGTGCCAGCAGCATAGACAGGGGGGCAAACATTCAGTACTTC.

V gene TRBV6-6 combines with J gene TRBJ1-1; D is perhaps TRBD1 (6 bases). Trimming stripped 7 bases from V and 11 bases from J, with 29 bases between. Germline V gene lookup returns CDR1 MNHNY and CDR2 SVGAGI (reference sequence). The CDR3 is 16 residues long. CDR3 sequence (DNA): TGTGCCAGCACCATGGGGGGGGCTTGGATGTTAGGACGGGCTTTCTTT. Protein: CASTMGGAWMLGRAFF.